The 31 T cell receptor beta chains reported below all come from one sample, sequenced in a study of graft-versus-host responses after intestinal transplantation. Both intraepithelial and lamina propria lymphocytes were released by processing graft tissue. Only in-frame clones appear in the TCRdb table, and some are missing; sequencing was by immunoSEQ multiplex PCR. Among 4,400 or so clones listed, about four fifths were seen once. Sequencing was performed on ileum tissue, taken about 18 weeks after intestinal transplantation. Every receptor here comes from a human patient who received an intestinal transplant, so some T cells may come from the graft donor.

In nucleotides, the CDR3 is TGTGCCAGCAGCCGTATCATGAACACTGAAGCTTTCTTT. Translated, it gives CASSRIMNTEAFF. This chain connects TRBV7-9 to TRBJ1-1, with D unresolved. Germline lookup yields CDR1 SEHNR and CDR2 FQNEAQ (reference sequence). The CDR3 runs to 13 residues. V gave up 5 bases and J gave up 0 bases, with 7 bases separating them.

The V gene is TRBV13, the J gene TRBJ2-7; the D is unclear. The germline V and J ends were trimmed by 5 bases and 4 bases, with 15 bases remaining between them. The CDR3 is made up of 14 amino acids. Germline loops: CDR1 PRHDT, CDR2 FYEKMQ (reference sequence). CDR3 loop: CASSPGQGLYEQYF. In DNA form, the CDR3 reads TGTGCCAGCAGCCCGGGCCAAGGCCTGTACGAGCAGTACTTC.

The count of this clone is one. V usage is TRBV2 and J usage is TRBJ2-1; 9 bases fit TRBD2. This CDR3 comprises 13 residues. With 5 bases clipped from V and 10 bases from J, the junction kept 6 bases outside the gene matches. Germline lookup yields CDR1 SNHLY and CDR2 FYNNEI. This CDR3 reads CASSTGLAREQFF. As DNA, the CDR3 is TGTGCCAGCAGTACGGGACTAGCAAGGGAGCAGTTCTTC.

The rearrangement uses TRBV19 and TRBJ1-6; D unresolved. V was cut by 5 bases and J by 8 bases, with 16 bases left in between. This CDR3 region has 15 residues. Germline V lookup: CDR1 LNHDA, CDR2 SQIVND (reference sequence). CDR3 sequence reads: CASSDPRQNYSPLHF. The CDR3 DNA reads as TGTGCCAGTAGTGATCCTCGGCAGAATTATTCACCCCTCCACTTT.

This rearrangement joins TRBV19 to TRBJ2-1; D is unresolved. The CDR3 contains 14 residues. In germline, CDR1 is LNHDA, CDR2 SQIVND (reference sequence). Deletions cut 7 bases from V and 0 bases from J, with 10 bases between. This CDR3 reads CASKNGRSYNEQFF. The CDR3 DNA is TGTGCCAGTAAGAACGGTCGCTCCTACAATGAGCAGTTCTTC.

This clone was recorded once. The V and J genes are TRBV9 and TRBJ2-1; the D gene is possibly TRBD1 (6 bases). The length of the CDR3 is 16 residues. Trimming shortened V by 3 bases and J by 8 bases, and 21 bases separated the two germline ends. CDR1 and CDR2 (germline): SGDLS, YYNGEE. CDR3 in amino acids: CASSDPKGLQGYEQFF. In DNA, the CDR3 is TGTGCCAGCAGCGACCCCAAGGGCTTACAGGGCTATGAGCAGTTCTTC.

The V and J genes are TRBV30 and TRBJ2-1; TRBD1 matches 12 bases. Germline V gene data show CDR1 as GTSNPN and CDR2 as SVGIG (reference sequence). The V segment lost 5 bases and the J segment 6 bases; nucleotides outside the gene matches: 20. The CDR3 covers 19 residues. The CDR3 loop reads CAWPWGDRGLFGARNEQFF. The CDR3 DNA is TGTGCCTGGCCCTGGGGGGACAGGGGGCTTTTTGGTGCTCGCAATGAGCAGTTCTTC. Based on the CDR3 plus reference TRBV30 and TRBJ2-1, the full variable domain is SQTIHQWPATLVQPVGSPLSLECTVEGTSNPNLYWYRQAAGRGLQLLFYSVGIGQISSEVPQNLSASRPQDRQFILSSKKLLLSDSGFYLCAWPWGDRGLFGARNEQFFGPGTRLTVL.

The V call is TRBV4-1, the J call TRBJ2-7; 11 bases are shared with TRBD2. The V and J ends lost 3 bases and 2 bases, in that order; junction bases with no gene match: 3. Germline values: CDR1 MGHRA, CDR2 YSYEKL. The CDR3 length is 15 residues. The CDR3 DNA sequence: TGCGCCAGCAGCCAGACTAGCGGGGAACCCTACGAGCAGTACTTC. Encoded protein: CASSQTSGEPYEQYF.

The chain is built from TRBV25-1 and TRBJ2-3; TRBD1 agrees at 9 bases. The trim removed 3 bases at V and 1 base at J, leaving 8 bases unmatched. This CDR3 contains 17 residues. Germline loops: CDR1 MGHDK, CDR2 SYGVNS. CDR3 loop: CASSDHRDRVRTDTQYF. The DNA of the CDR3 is TGTGCCAGCAGTGATCACCGGGACAGGGTCCGCACAGATACGCAGTATTTT.

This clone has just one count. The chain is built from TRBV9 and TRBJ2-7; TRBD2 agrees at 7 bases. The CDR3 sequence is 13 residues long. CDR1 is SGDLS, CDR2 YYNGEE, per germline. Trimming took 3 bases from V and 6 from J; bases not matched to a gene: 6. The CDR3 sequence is CASSASGSSEQYF. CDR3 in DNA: TGTGCCAGCAGCGCTAGCGGATCGAGCGAGCAGTACTTC. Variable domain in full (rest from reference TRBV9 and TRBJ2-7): DSGVTQTPKHLITATGQRVTLRCSPRSGDLSVYWYQQSLDQGLQFLIQYYNGEERAKGNILERFSAQQFPDLHSELNLSSLELGDSALYFCASSASGSSEQYFGPGTRLTVT.

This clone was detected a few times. CDR3 protein: CASSDPGHGLTEAFF. CDR3 nucleotides: TGCGCCAGCAGCGACCCGGGACACGGTTTAACTGAAGCTTTCTTT. The chain employs TRBV4-3 and TRBJ1-1, with a possible D match to TRBD1 (6 bases). Germline V gene sequence: CDR1 LGHNA, CDR2 YSLEER. The germline V and J ends were trimmed by 5 bases and 5 bases, with 18 bases remaining between them. There are 15 residues in the CDR3.

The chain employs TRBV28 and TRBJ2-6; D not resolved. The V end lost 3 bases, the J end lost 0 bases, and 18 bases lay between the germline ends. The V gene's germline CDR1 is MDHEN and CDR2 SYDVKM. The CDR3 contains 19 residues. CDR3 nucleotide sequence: TGTGCCAGCAGTTTGATTCTTCCGATGCTTAGCTCTGGGGCCAACGTCCTGACTTTC. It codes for CASSLILPMLSSGANVLTF.

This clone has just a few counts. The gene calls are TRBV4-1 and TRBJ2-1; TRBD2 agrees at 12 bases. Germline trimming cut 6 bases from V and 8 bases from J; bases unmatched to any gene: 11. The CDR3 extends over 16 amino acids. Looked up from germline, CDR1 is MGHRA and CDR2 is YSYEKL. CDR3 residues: CASSRPSSGGADEQFF. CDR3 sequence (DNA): TGCGCCAGCAGTCGACCTTCTAGCGGGGGGGCCGATGAGCAGTTCTTC.

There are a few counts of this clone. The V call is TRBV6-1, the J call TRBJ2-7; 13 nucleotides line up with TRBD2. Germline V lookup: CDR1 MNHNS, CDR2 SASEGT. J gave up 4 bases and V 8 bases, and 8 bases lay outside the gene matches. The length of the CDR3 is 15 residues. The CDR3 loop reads CASGGGLAGSYEQYF. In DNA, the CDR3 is TGTGCCAGCGGGGGGGGACTAGCGGGATCTTACGAGCAGTACTTC.

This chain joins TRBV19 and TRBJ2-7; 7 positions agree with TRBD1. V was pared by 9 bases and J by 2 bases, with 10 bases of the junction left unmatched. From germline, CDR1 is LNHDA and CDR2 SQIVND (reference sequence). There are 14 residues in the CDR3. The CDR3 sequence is CASAPRDRTYEQYF. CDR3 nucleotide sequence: TGTGCCAGCGCCCCCCGGGACAGAACCTACGAGCAGTACTTC.

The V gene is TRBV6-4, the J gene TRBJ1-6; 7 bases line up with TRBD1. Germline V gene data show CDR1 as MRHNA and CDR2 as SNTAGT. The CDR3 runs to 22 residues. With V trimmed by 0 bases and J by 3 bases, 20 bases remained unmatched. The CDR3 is CASSDSALGQATWVIYNSPLHF. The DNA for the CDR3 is TGTGCCAGCAGTGACTCGGCTCTTGGACAGGCTACCTGGGTTATCTATAATTCACCCCTCCACTTT.

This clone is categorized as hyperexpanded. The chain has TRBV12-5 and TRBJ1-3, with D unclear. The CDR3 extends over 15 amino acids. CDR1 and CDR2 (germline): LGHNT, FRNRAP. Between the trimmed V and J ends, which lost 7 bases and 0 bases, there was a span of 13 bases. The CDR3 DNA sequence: TGTGCTAGTGAATCCGACTGGAGCTCTGGAAACACCATATATTTT. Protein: CASESDWSSGNTIYF.

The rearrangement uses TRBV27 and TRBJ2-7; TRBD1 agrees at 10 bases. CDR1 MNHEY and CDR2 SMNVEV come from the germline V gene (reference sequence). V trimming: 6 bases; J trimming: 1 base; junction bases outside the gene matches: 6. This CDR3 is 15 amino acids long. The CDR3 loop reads CASSRPGQGSYEQYF. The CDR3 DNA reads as TGTGCCAGCAGCCGACCGGGACAGGGGTCCTACGAGCAGTACTTC.

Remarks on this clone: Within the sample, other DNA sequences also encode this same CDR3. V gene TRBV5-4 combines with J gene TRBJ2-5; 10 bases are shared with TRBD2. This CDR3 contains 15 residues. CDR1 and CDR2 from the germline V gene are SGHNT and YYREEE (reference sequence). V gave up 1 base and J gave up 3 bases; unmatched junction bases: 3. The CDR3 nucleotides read TGTGCCAGCAGCTTGAGGCTAGCGGGGGAAGAGACCCAGTACTTC. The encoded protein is CASSLRLAGEETQYF.

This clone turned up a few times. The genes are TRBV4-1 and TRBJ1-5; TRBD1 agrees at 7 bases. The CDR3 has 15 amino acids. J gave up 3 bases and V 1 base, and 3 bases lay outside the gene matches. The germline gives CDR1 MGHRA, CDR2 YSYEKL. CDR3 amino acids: CASSQGDRDNQPQHF. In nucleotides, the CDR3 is TGCGCCAGCAGCCAAGGTGACAGGGACAATCAGCCCCAGCATTTT.

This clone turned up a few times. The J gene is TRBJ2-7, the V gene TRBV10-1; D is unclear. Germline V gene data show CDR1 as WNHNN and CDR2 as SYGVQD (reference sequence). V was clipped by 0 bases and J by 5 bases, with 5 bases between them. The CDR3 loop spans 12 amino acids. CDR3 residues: CASSESDNEQYF. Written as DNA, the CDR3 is TGCGCCAGCAGTGAGTCAGACAACGAGCAGTACTTC.

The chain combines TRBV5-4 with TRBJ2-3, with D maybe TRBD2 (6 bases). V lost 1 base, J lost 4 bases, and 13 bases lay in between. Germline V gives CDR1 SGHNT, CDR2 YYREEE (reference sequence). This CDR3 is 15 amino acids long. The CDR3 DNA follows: TGTGCCAGCAGCTTGAAGGCGGGGACCGCAGATACGCAGTATTTT. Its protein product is CASSLKAGTADTQYF.

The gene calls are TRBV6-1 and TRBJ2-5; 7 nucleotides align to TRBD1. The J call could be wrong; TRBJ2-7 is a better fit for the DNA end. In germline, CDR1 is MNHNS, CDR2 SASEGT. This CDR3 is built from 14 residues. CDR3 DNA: TGTGCCACCCGGATAGAAGGACAGGCCTACGAGCAGTACTTC. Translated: CATRIEGQAYEQYF.

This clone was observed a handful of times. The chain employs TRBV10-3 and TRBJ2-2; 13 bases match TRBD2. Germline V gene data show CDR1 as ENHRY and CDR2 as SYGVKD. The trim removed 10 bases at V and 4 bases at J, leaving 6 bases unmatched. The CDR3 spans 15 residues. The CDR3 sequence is CATLAGGQGTGELFF. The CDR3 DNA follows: TGTGCCACACTAGCGGGGGGGCAGGGCACCGGGGAGCTGTTTTTT.

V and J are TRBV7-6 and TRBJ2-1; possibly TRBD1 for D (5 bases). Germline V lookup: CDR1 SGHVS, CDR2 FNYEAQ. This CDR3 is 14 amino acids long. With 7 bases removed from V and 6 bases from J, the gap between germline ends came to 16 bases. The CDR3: CASTRIQGANEQFF. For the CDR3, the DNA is TGTGCCAGCACCCGTATTCAGGGTGCCAATGAGCAGTTCTTC.

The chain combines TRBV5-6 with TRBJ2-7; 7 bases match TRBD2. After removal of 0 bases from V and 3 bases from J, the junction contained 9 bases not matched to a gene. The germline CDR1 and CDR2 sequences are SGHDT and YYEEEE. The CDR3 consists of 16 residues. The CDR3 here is CASSLAHGLVIYEQYF. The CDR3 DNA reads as TGTGCCAGCAGCTTGGCCCATGGACTAGTGATCTACGAGCAGTACTTC.

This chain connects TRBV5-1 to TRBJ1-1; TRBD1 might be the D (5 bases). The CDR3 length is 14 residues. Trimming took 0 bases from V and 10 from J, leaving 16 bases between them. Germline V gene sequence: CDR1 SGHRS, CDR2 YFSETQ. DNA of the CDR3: TGCGCCAGCAGCTTGGACGGGGGTCCCGCTCGAGCTTTCTTT. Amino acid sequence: CASSLDGGPARAFF.

Here the CDR3 DNA reads TGTGCCAGCACCGCGACTAGCGGGAGGACAGATACGCAGTATTTT. It codes for CASTATSGRTDTQYF. The genes are TRBV28 and TRBJ2-3; 13 nucleotides line up with TRBD2. The CDR3 length is 15 residues. The V segment lost 7 bases and the J segment 3 bases; nucleotides outside the gene matches: 4. Looked up from germline, CDR1 is MDHEN and CDR2 is SYDVKM.

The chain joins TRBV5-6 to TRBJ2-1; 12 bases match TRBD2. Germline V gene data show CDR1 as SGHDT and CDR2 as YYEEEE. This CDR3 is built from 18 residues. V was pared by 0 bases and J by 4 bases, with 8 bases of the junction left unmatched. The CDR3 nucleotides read TGTGCCAGCAGCTTGGGACTAGCGGGGGCCCCACCGTACAATGAGCAGTTCTTC. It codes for CASSLGLAGAPPYNEQFF.

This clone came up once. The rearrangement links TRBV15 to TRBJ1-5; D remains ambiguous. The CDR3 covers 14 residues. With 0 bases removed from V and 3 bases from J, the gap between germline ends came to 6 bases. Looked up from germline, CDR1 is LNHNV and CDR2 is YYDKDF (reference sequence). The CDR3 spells CATSRDRPNQPQHF. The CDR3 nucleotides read TGTGCCACCAGCAGAGACAGGCCCAATCAGCCCCAGCATTTT.

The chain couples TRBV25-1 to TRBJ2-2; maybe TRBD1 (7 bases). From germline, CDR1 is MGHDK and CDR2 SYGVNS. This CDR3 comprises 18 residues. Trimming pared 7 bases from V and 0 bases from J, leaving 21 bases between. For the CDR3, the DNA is TGTGCCAGCAATAAGCCACGCCCCAGGGGGGCGAACACCGGGGAGCTGTTTTTT. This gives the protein CASNKPRPRGANTGELFF.